A selection of T cell receptor beta chains follows, all from one sample in a study of blood T cells in healthy people across ages. One entry per CDR3 protein, called by TCRdb with MiXCR from the 5' RACE reads. The sample includes nearly 800,000 distinct CDR3 sequences, approximately 60% seen only once; the top ten take roughly 24%. Sequences were obtained from blood. Every receptor here comes from a man aged 35 to 55 in good health. Both conserved end residues are part of each CDR3. The D gene is left open where the match is weak. The size entry is marked missing in some rows and otherwise reads once, few, many or a size class.

-	-	TRBV20-1	TRBJ1-5	TGCAGTGCTAGAGTTGGGGGGCTGGGCAATCAGCCCCAGCATTTT	CSARVGGLGNQPQHF
TRBD2	-	TRBV12-3/TRBV12-4	TRBJ2-7	TGTGCCAGCAGTCCGCTAGCGGGGACCAACAATGAGCAGTACTTC	CASSPLAGTNNEQYF
-	-	TRBV11-3	TRBJ2-1	TGTGCCAGCAGTTCAGGGACTGATCACTACAATGAGCAGTTCTTC	CASSSGTDHYNEQFF
-	-	TRBV20-1	TRBJ2-5	TGCAGTGCTAGACAGGGGTTTGAAGAGACCCAGTACTTC	CSARQGFEETQYF
-	-	TRBV12-3/TRBV12-4	TRBJ2-7	TGTGCTAGCAGTTTAGCGGAGGGGGGGAGAGAGTACTTC	CASSLAEGGREYF
TRBD2	-	TRBV12-3/TRBV12-4	TRBJ2-3	TGTGCCAGCAGTCGCGGACTAGCGGGACGCTCTAGCACAGATACGCAGTATTTT	CASSRGLAGRSSTDTQYF
-	-	TRBV5-1	TRBJ2-1	TGCGCCAGCGGCTTGGAGGGCTACAATGAGCAGTTCTTC	CASGLEGYNEQFF
TRBD2	-	TRBV20-1	TRBJ2-7	TGCAGTGCACAGGGACTAGCGGGAGTTTACGAGCAGTACTTC	CSAQGLAGVYEQYF
-	-	TRBV29-1	TRBJ2-7	TGCAGCGTTGAGGTTACAGGGGAGGGCTACGAGCAGTACTTC	CSVEVTGEGYEQYF
TRBD1	-	TRBV20-1	TRBJ2-3	TGCAGTGCTCAGGGACAGACAGATACGCAGTATTTT	CSAQGQTDTQYF
TRBD1	few	TRBV10-3	TRBJ2-1	TGTGCCATCAGTCAGGGGGACTACAATGAGCAGTTCTTC	CAISQGDYNEQFF
TRBD2	-	TRBV29-1	TRBJ2-3	TGCAGCGGGATAGCGGGATTCGCAGATACGCAGTATTTT	CSGIAGFADTQYF
-	-	TRBV2	TRBJ2-5	TGTGCCAGCATCGAAAGTGGGCTAGCTAGAAAGACCCAGTACTTC	CASIESGLARKTQYF
TRBD1	-	TRBV20-1	TRBJ2-3	TGCAGTGCTCAGGGGGGACAGGGGGCAATTTGGGATACGCAGTATTTT	CSAQGGQGAIWDTQYF
-	few	TRBV5-1	TRBJ2-1	TGCGCCAGCGGAGGGGGGGGCCGCATAGGGGAGCAGTTCTTC	CASGGGGRIGEQFF
-	few	TRBV5-1	TRBJ2-1	TGCGCCAGCAGCTTGGCACTTGACAATGAGCAGTTCTTC	CASSLALDNEQFF
-	-	TRBV28	TRBJ2-5	TGTGCCAGCAGTTTACCGGGATACCAAGAGACCCAGTACTTC	CASSLPGYQETQYF
-	few	TRBV27	TRBJ2-3	TGTGCCAGCAGTTTATCGGACAAGAGTACAGATACGCAGTATTTT	CASSLSDKSTDTQYF
TRBD1	-	TRBV7-9	TRBJ2-6	TGTGCCAGCAGCTCACAGTTAGGACAGGGAGCTGGGGCCAACGTCCTGACTTTC	CASSSQLGQGAGANVLTF
TRBD1	-	TRBV28	TRBJ1-4	TGTGCCAGCAGGAACAGGGGATTCGAAAAACTGTTTTTT	CASRNRGFEKLFF
TRBD1	-	TRBV5-1	TRBJ1-1	TGCGCCAGCACCTTGGGGACAGCCAACACTGAAGCTTTCTTT	CASTLGTANTEAFF
-	few	TRBV13	TRBJ2-7	TGTGCCAGCAGCTTAGGCAACGGCGGGGACCAGCAGTACTTC	CASSLGNGGDQQYF
TRBD1	-	TRBV27	TRBJ1-6	TGTGCCAGCAGTTTAGGGGACAGCCCTATCGCCCTCCACTTT	CASSLGDSPIALHF
-	-	TRBV12-3/TRBV12-4	TRBJ2-3	TGTGCCAGCAGTTCCTCCCCCTGGGGTACGCAGTATTTT	CASSSSPWGTQYF
-	few	TRBV20-1	TRBJ2-5	TGCAGTGCTATCCCCCAAGTGGGCGGGGGCCTCGGTGAGACCCAGTACTTC	CSAIPQVGGGLGETQYF
-	-	TRBV12-5	TRBJ2-3	TGTGCTAGTGGGTCACAGTTGGGCACAGATACGCAGTATTTT	CASGSQLGTDTQYF
-	few	TRBV12-3/TRBV12-4	TRBJ2-5	TGTGCCAGCGGCGGGACTTTACAAGAGACCCAGTACTTC	CASGGTLQETQYF
-	few	TRBV28	TRBJ2-7	TGTGCCAGCAGTGCCGGGACAAGCATTTACGAGCAGTACTTC	CASSAGTSIYEQYF
-	-	TRBV4-1	TRBJ1-2	TGCGCCAGCAGCCAAGACAGATCTGGAGGCTACACCTTC	CASSQDRSGGYTF
TRBD1	-	TRBV9	TRBJ1-2	TGTGCCAGCAGCGAGGGACAGGACTATGGCTACACCTTC	CASSEGQDYGYTF
-	-	TRBV6-5	TRBJ1-5	TGTGCCAGCAGCCGGGACAAAGATCAGCCCCAGCATTTT	CASSRDKDQPQHF
-	once	TRBV5-6	TRBJ2-1	TGTGCCAGCAGCTTGTTTCCTTCGAGAGGGATAGGCAATGAGCAGTTCTTC	CASSLFPSRGIGNEQFF
-	-	TRBV20-1	TRBJ1-2	TGCAGTGCTAGACCGGGGCAGCTAAACTATGGCTACACCTTC	CSARPGQLNYGYTF
TRBD2	-	TRBV12-3/TRBV12-4	TRBJ2-7	TGTGCCAGCAGCCTGGCTAGCGGCTACAATGAGCAGTACTTC	CASSLASGYNEQYF
-	-	TRBV11-3	TRBJ2-7	TGTGCCAGCAGCTTAGGGGCCCCTCGTCGGGTTAGTCACTACGAGCAGTACTTC	CASSLGAPRRVSHYEQYF
-	-	TRBV29-1	TRBJ2-7	TGCAGCGTTAGGGCAGGGTTCGAGTACGAGCAGTACTTC	CSVRAGFEYEQYF
-	-	TRBV9	TRBJ2-1	TGTGCCAGCAGCGTAGATCCGTACAATGAGCAGTTCTTC	CASSVDPYNEQFF
TRBD1	-	TRBV6-1	TRBJ2-7	TGTGCCAGCAGCGGAAGGACAGGGGGCCACGAGCAGTACTTC	CASSGRTGGHEQYF
TRBD2	-	TRBV2	TRBJ2-7	TGTGCCAGCAGTGAAGCGCTTAGGGTAGCGGGCGTTTACATCTACGAGCAGTACTTC	CASSEALRVAGVYIYEQYF
-	-	TRBV7-2	TRBJ2-1	TGTGCCAGCAGCTTAGTCGGAGGGTGGAATGAGCAGTTCTTC	CASSLVGGWNEQFF
-	-	TRBV12-5	TRBJ1-2	TGTGCTAGTGGTTTGGCTGTGGGGGGAAGCACCTTC	CASGLAVGGSTF
-	few	TRBV27	TRBJ1-6	TGTGCCAGCAGTTTATCCTCCGCCCAGAGGCCCCTCCACTTT	CASSLSSAQRPLHF
-	-	TRBV5-1	TRBJ1-2	TGCGCCAGCAGCTCCAGAGTGGCCCCGGGCTACACCTTC	CASSSRVAPGYTF
TRBD2	few	TRBV5-1	TRBJ2-7	TGCGCCAGCAGCGGGGGGGACTTCACCTACGAGCAGTACTTC	CASSGGDFTYEQYF
-	-	TRBV20-1	TRBJ2-3	TGCAGTGTGGAGGACAGCAAAAGCACAGATACGCAGTATTTT	CSVEDSKSTDTQYF
TRBD1	once	TRBV4-1	TRBJ2-7	TGCGCCAGCAGCCGCGGGACAGGGGACTCCTACGAGCAGTACTTC	CASSRGTGDSYEQYF
TRBD2	-	TRBV12-3/TRBV12-4	TRBJ2-2	TGTGCCAGCAGTTTAGCTAGCGGGGGGAACACCGGGGAGCTGTTTTTT	CASSLASGGNTGELFF
-	-	TRBV20-1	TRBJ1-1	TGCAGTGCTAGTCGATTTGGGTCAGCTGAAGCTTTCTTT	CSASRFGSAEAFF
-	-	TRBV28	TRBJ2-5	TGTGCCAGCAGTGTCAACGCGCAAGAGACCCAGTACTTC	CASSVNAQETQYF
-	-	TRBV6-5	TRBJ2-1	TGTGCCAGCAGTTCCCCGGGCCGATCCTATGAGCAGTTCTTC	CASSSPGRSYEQFF
-	-	TRBV11-3	TRBJ2-1	TGTGCCAGCAGCTTAAATGGACTATCCTCCTACAATGAGCAGTTCTTC	CASSLNGLSSYNEQFF
-	-	TRBV7-9	TRBJ1-1	TGTGCCAGCAGCTTAGAGGGGCGGGAGGCTTTCTTT	CASSLEGREAFF
-	-	TRBV28	TRBJ2-3	TGTGCCAGCAGTTTATTTGGGGACTTCGGAACTTCCCCTTTTAGCACAGATACGCAGTATTTT	CASSLFGDFGTSPFSTDTQYF
TRBD2	-	TRBV7-8	TRBJ2-1	TGTGCCAGCAGGATAGCGGGGGGCCCCAATGAGCAGTTCTTC	CASRIAGGPNEQFF
-	-	TRBV6-2/TRBV6-3	TRBJ2-3	TGTGCCAGCATCGGCGGGTCCTCCACAGATACGCAGTATTTT	CASIGGSSTDTQYF